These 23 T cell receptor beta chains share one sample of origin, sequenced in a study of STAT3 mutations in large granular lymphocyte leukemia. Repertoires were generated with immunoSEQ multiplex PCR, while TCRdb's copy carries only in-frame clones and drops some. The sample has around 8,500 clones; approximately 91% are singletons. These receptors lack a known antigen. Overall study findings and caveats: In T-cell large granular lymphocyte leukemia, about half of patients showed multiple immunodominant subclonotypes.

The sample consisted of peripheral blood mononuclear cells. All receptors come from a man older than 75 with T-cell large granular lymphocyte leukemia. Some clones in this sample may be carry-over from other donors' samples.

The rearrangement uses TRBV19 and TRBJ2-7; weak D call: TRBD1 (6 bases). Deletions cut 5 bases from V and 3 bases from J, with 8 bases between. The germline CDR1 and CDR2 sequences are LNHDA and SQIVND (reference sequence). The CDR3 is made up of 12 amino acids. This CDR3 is CASSGGGYEQYF. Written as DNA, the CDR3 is TGTGCCAGTAGTGGGGGCGGCTACGAGCAGTACTTC.

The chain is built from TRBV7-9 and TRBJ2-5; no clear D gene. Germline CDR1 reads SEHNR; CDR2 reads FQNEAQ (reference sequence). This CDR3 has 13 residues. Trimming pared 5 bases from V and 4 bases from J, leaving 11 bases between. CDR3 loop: CASSERSGETQYF. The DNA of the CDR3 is TGTGCCAGCAGCGAACGTTCGGGAGAGACCCAGTACTTC. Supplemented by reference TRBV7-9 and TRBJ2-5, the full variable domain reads DTGVSQNPRHKITKRGQNVTFRCDPISEHNRLYWYRQTLGQGPEFLTYFQNEAQLEKSRLLSDRFSAERPKGSFSTLEIQRTEQGDSAMYLCASSERSGETQYFGPGTRLLVL.

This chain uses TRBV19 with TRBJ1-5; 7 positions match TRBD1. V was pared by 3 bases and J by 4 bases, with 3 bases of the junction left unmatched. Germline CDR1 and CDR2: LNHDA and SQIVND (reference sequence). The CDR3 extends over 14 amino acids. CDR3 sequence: CASSIKTGNQPQHF. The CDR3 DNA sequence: TGTGCCAGTAGTATCAAGACAGGGAATCAGCCCCAGCATTTT.

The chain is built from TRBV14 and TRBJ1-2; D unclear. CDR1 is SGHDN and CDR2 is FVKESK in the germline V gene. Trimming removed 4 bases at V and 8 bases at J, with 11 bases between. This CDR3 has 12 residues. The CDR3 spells CASSRNTRGYTF. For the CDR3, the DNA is TGTGCCAGCAGCCGTAATACCCGGGGCTACACCTTC.

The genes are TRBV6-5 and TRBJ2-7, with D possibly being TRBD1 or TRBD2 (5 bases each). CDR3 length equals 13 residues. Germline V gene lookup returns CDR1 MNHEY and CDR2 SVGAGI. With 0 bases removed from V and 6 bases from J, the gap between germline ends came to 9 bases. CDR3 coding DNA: TGTGCCAGCAGTTACTCCGGGGCGGCCGAGCAGTACTTC. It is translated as CASSYSGAAEQYF.

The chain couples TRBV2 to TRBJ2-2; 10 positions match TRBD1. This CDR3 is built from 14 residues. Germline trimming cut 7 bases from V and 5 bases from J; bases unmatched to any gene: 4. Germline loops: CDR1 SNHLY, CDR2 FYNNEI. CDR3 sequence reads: CASKDRGYTGELFF. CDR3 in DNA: TGTGCCAGCAAGGACAGGGGGTATACCGGGGAGCTGTTTTTT. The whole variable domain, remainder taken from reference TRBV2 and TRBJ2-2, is EPEVTQTPSHQVTQMGQEVILRCVPISNHLYFYWYRQILGQKVEFLVSFYNNEISEKSEIFDDQFSVERPDGSNFTLKIRSTKLEDSAMYFCASKDRGYTGELFFGEGSRLTVL.

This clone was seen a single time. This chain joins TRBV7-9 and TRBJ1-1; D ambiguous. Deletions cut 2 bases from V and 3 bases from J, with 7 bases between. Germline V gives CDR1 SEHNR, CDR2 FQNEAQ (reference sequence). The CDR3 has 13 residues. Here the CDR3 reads CASSLSKDTEAFF. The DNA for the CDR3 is TGTGCCAGCAGCTTAAGTAAAGACACTGAAGCTTTCTTT.

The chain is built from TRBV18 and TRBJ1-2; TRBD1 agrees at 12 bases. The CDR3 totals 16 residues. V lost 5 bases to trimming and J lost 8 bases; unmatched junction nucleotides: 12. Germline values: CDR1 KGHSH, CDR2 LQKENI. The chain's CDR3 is CASSTDGDRGRWGYTF. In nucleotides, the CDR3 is TGTGCCAGCTCAACCGACGGGGACAGGGGGCGCTGGGGCTACACCTTC.

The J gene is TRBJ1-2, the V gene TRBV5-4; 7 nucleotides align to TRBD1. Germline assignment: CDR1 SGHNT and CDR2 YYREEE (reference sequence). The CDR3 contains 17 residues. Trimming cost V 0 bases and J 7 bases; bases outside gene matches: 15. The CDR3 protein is CASSLVGPRTGGFGYTF. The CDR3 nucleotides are TGTGCCAGCAGCTTGGTTGGCCCGAGGACAGGAGGGTTTGGCTACACCTTC.

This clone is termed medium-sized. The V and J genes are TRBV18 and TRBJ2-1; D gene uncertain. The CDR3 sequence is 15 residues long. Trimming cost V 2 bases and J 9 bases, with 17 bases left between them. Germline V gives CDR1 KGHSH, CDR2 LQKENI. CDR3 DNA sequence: TGTGCCAGCTCACCAACAGCAAACGGTGCGGCTGAGCAGTTCTTC. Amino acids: CASSPTANGAAEQFF.

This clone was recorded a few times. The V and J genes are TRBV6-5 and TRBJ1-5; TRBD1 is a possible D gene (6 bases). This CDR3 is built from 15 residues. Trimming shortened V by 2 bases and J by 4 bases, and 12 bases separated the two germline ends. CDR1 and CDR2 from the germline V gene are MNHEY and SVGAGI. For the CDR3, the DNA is TGTGCCAGCAGTTACGGGGGGCTCGGAAATCAGCCCCAGCATTTT. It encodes CASSYGGLGNQPQHF.

The CDR3 loop is CASSSTGTGGGYTF. The CDR3 DNA is TGTGCCAGCAGCTCGACGGGCACCGGCGGAGGCTACACCTTC. V gene TRBV7-3 combines with J gene TRBJ1-2; D remains unclear. The V end was cut by 4 bases, the J end by 8 bases, with 17 bases between. This CDR3 is 14 amino acids long. The germline CDR1 and CDR2 sequences are SGHTA and FQGTGA.

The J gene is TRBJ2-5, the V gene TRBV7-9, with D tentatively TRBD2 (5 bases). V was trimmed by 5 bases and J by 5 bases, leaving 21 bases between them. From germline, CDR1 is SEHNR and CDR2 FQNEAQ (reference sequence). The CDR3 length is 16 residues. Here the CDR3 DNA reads TGTGCCAGCAGCCCCTCCGAGTGGGGTGGCGGGGAGACCCAGTACTTC. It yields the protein CASSPSEWGGGETQYF. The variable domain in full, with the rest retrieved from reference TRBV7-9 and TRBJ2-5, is DTGVSQNPRHKITKRGQNVTFRCDPISEHNRLYWYRQTLGQGPEFLTYFQNEAQLEKSRLLSDRFSAERPKGSFSTLEIQRTEQGDSAMYLCASSPSEWGGGETQYFGPGTRLLVL.

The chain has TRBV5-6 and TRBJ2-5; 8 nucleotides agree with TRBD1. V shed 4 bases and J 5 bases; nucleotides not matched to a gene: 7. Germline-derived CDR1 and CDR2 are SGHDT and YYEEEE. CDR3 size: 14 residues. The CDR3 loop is CASSAGQGRETQYF. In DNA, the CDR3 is TGTGCCAGCAGCGCTGGACAGGGCAGGGAGACCCAGTACTTC.

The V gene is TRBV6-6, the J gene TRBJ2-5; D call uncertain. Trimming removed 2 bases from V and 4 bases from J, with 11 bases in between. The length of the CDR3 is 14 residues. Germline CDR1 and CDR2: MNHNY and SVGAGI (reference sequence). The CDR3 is CASSYDFWGETQYF. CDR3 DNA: TGTGCCAGCAGTTACGATTTCTGGGGAGAGACCCAGTACTTC.

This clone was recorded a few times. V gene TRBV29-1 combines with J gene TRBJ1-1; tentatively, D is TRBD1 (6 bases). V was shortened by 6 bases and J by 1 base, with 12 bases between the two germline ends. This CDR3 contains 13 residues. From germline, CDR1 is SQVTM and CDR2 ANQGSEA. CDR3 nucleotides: TGCAGCGTGGCCGGACAGACGAACACTGAAGCTTTCTTT. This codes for CSVAGQTNTEAFF.

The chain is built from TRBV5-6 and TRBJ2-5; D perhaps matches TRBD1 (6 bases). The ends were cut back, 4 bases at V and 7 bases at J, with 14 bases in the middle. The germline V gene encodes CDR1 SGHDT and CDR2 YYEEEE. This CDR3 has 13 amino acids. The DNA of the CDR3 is TGTGCCAGCAGCCCACAGGGTGTCGCGACCCAGTACTTC. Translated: CASSPQGVATQYF.

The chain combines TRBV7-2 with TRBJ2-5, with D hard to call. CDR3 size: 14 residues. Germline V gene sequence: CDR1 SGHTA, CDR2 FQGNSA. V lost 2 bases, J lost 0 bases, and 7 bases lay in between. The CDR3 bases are TGTGCCAGCAGCTTATCTCAGTACCAAGAGACCCAGTACTTC. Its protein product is CASSLSQYQETQYF.

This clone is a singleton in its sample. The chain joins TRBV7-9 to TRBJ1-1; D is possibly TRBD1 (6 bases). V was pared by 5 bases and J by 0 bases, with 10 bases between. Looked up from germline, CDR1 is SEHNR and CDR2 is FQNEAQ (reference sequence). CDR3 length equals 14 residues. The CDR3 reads CASSPGQMNTEAFF. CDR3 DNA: TGTGCCAGCAGCCCTGGACAGATGAACACTGAAGCTTTCTTT.

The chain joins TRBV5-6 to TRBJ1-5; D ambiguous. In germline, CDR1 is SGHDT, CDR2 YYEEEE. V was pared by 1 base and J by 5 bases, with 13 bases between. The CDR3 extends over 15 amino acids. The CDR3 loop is CASSLRASWDQPQHF. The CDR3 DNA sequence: TGTGCCAGCAGCTTGCGGGCCTCGTGGGATCAGCCCCAGCATTTT.

CDR3 DNA: TGTGCCATCAGGGGGCGGTACGAGCAGTACTTC. This translates into CAIRGRYEQYF. The rearrangement links TRBV10-3 to TRBJ2-7; weak D call: TRBD1 (5 bases). The germline V gene has CDR1 ENHRY and CDR2 SYGVKD. V was shortened by 6 bases and J by 4 bases, with 7 bases between the two germline ends. CDR3 length: 11 residues.

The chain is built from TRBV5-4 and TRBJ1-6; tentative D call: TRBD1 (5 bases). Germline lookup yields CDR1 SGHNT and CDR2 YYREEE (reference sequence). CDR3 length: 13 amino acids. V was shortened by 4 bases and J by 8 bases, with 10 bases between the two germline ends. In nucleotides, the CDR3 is TGTGCCAGCAGCAGGGACCGGGATTCACCCCTCCACTTT. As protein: CASSRDRDSPLHF.

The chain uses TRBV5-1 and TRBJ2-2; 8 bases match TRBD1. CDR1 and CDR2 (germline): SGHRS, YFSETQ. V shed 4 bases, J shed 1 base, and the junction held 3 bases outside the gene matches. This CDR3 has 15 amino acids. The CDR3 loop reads CASSGGTGNTGELFF. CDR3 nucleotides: TGCGCCAGCAGCGGAGGGACAGGGAACACCGGGGAGCTGTTTTTT.